The source of this TCR beta chain is a study of T cells in Graves' hyperthyroidism and ophthalmopathy (dated by TCRdb to between 2018 and 2021). In terms of the full investigation: To identify distinguishing TCR V-J signatures, a discovery cohort of 100 or so patients was used, comprising 40 to 45 with Graves' ophthalmopathy and some 57 with stable Graves' hyperthyroidism. Once sampling was done, hyperthyroidism patients were given methimazole at a starting dose of 30 mg daily, whereas ophthalmopathy patients were given high-dose intravenous methylprednisolone. The 80 to 100 discovery patients were randomly divided into training and test sets at a 7:3 ratio. In addition, the study compared T-cell repertoires in thyroid tissue and in blood from about 6 Graves' hyperthyroidism patients. The paper reports TCR Vbeta CDR3 sequencing of fewer than 150 peripheral blood samples: approximately 41 ophthalmopathy, around 80 hyperthyroidism and approximately 17 progressor patients. Prospective prediction of ophthalmopathy was tested in an independent validation cohort consisting of roughly 19 hyperthyroidism patients and around 16 patients who later progressed to ophthalmopathy.

The TCR beta CDR3 regions were amplified from RNA transcripts. A first-round RT-PCR of the TCR CDR3 used the HTBI primer set with the Qiagen OneStep RT-PCR kit. A second multiplex PCR round built the libraries, followed by size selection and purification. Sequencing of the libraries was done on an Illumina HiSeq2000 using paired-end 100 bp reads. The paper's data handling went like this. SOAPnuke was used to process the raw data, with reads discarded if the reads contained adapters or uncalled bases, had a mean Phred below 15, or lacked an exact constant-primer or identifier match. COPE v1.2.5 was used to merge the high-quality paired reads, and each unique nucleotide sequence was defined as a clonotype. Clonotypes were aligned to IMGT TRBV, TRBD and TRBJ reference segments using MiTCR v1.1. Analysis was restricted to V-J combinations with a frequency above 0.0001, which covered about 99% of repertoires. The TCS score was defined as F50 (clonal expansion) divided by E x V (chaos), with BLOSUM62-based TCRdist calculated between CDR3 peptides within each V-J. Welch's t-statistics and random forest reduced roughly 540 V-J features to roughly 13, which were used in a naive Bayes classifier (R e1071). Thyroid-blood repertoire similarity was quantified with the Morisita-Horn index. TCRdb itself trimmed the public reads at Q25 with fastp, ran MiXCR and retained productive beta chains. Duplicate CDR3 protein sequences are folded into a single record with the most common DNA and genes. These V and J calls rely on TCRdb rather than the paper's analysis. This sample has 490,000 or so distinct CDR3 sequences in its table, and about 45% of those were observed once. The leading ten clones occupy around two fifths of the sample.

This clonotype was picked up one time. What this receptor recognizes is not known. The junction and the germline gene differ at one end; a read error may be behind it. The study excluded patients with uncontrolled infections, other autoimmune diseases, pregnancy or lactation. Diagnoses relied on clinical symptoms, serum thyroxine and TRAb, thyroid ultrasound and orbital computed tomography. Trizol reagent was used to extract total RNA, and RNA quality was then checked on an Agilent 2100 Bioanalyzer. What the work shows at the level of the full study, not this receptor alone: Blood samples also contained most of the expanded thyroid clonotypes (frequency above 0.001), which suggests that blood repertoires may reflect thyroid immune responses. No statistical method was used to fix the sample size in advance, and group allocation was not hidden from the investigators. In validation, the model predicted progression to ophthalmopathy with 55% to 71% sensitivity and roughly 75% specificity, a median of around 6.6 months before onset. Ophthalmopathy was separated from stable hyperthyroidism by a 13 V-J signature model, with approximately 89% sensitivity and 81% to 83% specificity obtained in cross-validation and 80%/75% obtained in testing.

The origin of this receptor is an adult woman with Graves' disease, either hyperthyroidism or ophthalmopathy (not recorded which). The sequenced sample consisted of peripheral blood or thyroid tissue (not recorded which).

The CDR3 sequence is CSVRDRGAYEQYF. The bases are TGCAGCGTAAGGGACAGGGGGGCCTATGAGCAGTACTTC. Here the chain combines TRBV29-1 and TRBJ2-7; 11 of the junction bases match TRBD1. For CDR1 and CDR2, the germline V gene lists SQVTM and ANQGSEA. The CDR3 runs 13 residues from the cysteine to the phenylalanine. Only CDR3 DNA remains: 39 bases, in frame from the first base.